These 6 T cell receptor beta chains originate from one sample sequenced in a study of T cell responses to AZD1222 COVID-19 vaccine. The protocol was immunoSEQ multiplex PCR, while the TCRdb copy is restricted to in-frame clones and leaves out a portion. The data show 95,000 to 150,000 clones, around 92% seen once. Here the sequenced sample was peripheral blood, taken on day 0 of AZD1222 vaccination. The source of these receptors is an adult in good health.

V and J are TRBV5-6 and TRBJ1-1; TRBD1 aligns across 8 bases. After removal of 3 bases from V and 9 bases from J, the junction contained 13 bases not matched to a gene. The CDR3 has 15 amino acids. In germline, CDR1 is SGHDT, CDR2 YYEEEE. CDR3 sequence (DNA): TGTGCCAGCAGCTCTGCAGGGGGCGTTGATCTCAAAGCTTTCTTT. It yields the protein CASSSAGGVDLKAFF.

The chain is built from TRBV6-2 or TRBV6-3 and TRBJ1-1; no clear D gene. CDR3 size: 15 residues. The V end lost 2 bases, the J end lost 8 bases, and 18 bases lay between the germline ends. Germline CDR1 is MNHEY and CDR2 is SVGEGT. CDR3 nucleotides: TGTGCCAGCAGTTACCCGGAGGGCAGCGATATGGAAGCTTTCTTT. Translation: CASSYPEGSDMEAFF.

This chain joins TRBV6-2 or TRBV6-3 and TRBJ2-7; 9 bases line up with TRBD2. Germline-derived CDR1 and CDR2 are MNHEY and SVGEGT. The trim removed 6 bases at V and 6 bases at J, leaving 15 bases unmatched. CDR3 length: 16 residues. The CDR3 sequence is CASSYPGLARGLEQYF. The DNA of the CDR3 is TGTGCCAGCAGCTATCCGGGACTAGCCAGGGGTCTCGAGCAGTACTTC.

The chain uses TRBV7-2 and TRBJ2-1, with TRBD2 identical over 11 bases. Losses at the gene ends were 4 bases for V and 6 bases for J; bases not matched to a gene: 5. The CDR3 runs to 15 residues. In germline, CDR1 is SGHTA, CDR2 FQGNSA. The chain's CDR3 is CASSSKTSGVNEQFF. The CDR3 bases are TGTGCCAGCAGCTCTAAGACTAGCGGGGTCAATGAGCAGTTCTTC.

V usage is TRBV24-1 and J usage is TRBJ2-1; TRBD2 aligns across 7 bases. V was clipped by 8 bases and J by 3 bases; unmatched bases: 6. This CDR3 is built from 14 residues. Germline CDR1 KGHDR, CDR2 SFDVKD. Written as DNA, the CDR3 is TGTGCCACCACGGAGGGAGGGAGCTACAATGAGCAGTTCTTC. Translation gives CATTEGGSYNEQFF.

This sequence joins TRBV18 and TRBJ1-4; the D is unclear. Germline V gene sequence: CDR1 KGHSH, CDR2 LQKENI. Trimming stripped 3 bases from V and 4 bases from J, with 18 bases between. The CDR3 runs 17 residues. This CDR3 is CASSPFAEGQDNEKLFF. In DNA, the CDR3 is TGTGCCAGCTCACCTTTCGCGGAGGGCCAGGATAATGAAAAACTGTTTTTT.